This is a list of T cell receptor beta chains from one sample in a study of control samples from healthy donors and cancer patients. Sequencing used immunoSEQ multiplex PCR; TCRdb keeps in-frame clones, though not all of them. The table has about 180,000 clones, around 90% seen once. Source material: blood. All receptors derive from a man aged 30 to 45 in good health. The CDR3 runs from the conserved cysteine through the conserved F or W. A D gene is named only where the DNA matches it firmly. Clone size is not always given. Where it is, it says once, few, many or a class for expanded clones.

J gene | D gene | clone size | V gene | CDR3 protein | CDR3 DNA
TRBJ1-5 | TRBD1 | NA | TRBV24-1 | CATSDSGQGNQPQHF | TGTGCCACCAGTGACTCGGGACAGGGCAATCAGCCCCAGCATTTT
TRBJ2-2 | TRBD1 | NA | TRBV5-1 | CASSGTGTANTGELFF | TGCGCCAGCAGCGGAACCGGGACAGCGAACACCGGGGAGCTGTTTTTT
TRBJ2-1 | NA | NA | TRBV10-3 | CAISGTPGGNEQFF | TGTGCCATCAGCGGGACCCCCGGGGGCAATGAGCAGTTCTTC
TRBJ2-3 | NA | NA | TRBV2 | CASSRQGRDTDTQYF | TGTGCCAGCAGCCGACAGGGGAGGGACACAGATACGCAGTATTTT
TRBJ1-4 | NA | NA | TRBV19 | CASSAPGKNEKLFF | TGTGCCAGTAGTGCCCCGGGAAAAAATGAAAAACTGTTTTTT
TRBJ1-5 | TRBD1 | few | TRBV19 | CASSTHQLTGRDSNQPQHF | TGTGCCAGTAGTACCCACCAACTGACAGGGAGGGATAGCAATCAGCCCCAGCATTTT
TRBJ2-5 | NA | NA | TRBV30 | CAWSPKGGQETQYF | TGTGCCTGGAGTCCTAAAGGAGGCCAAGAGACCCAGTACTTC
TRBJ1-1 | NA | NA | TRBV21-1 | CASSTKRDREKSEAFF | TGTGCCAGCAGCACAAAACGGGACAGGGAGAAATCTGAAGCTTTCTTT
TRBJ1-5 | NA | NA | TRBV7-8 | CASSLVSGQFQPQHF | TGTGCCAGCAGCTTAGTATCGGGACAATTCCAGCCCCAGCATTTT
TRBJ1-1 | NA | NA | TRBV11-2 | CASSHQTGGPNTEAFF | TGTGCCAGCAGCCACCAGACGGGGGGCCCGAACACTGAAGCTTTCTTT
TRBJ2-7 | TRBD1 | NA | TRBV19 | CASSIGGQGYEQYF | TGTGCCAGTAGTATAGGGGGACAGGGCTACGAGCAGTACTTC
TRBJ2-7 | TRBD1 | NA | TRBV2 | CARAMTGSYEQYF | TGTGCCAGAGCGATGACAGGGTCCTACGAGCAGTACTTC
TRBJ2-3 | TRBD2 | NA | TRBV10-1 | CASRFSGSSTDTQYF | TGCGCCAGCCGATTTAGCGGGAGTAGTACAGATACGCAGTATTTT
TRBJ1-4 | NA | NA | TRBV9 | CASSGDKGKLFF | TGTGCCAGCAGCGGGGATAAGGGAAAACTGTTTTTT
TRBJ2-7 | NA | NA | TRBV28 | CASSFDFFEQYF | TGTGCCAGCAGTTTCGATTTTTTCGAGCAGTACTTC
TRBJ2-2 | NA | NA | TRBV9 | CASSVVGDNTGELFF | TGTGCCAGCAGCGTAGTTGGCGATAACACCGGGGAGCTGTTTTTT
TRBJ1-1 | NA | NA | TRBV3-1/TRBV3-2 | CASSQDFGHLTMAFF | TGTGCCAGCAGCCAAGATTTTGGACACCTTACTATGGCTTTCTTT
TRBJ1-1 | TRBD1 | NA | TRBV12-3/TRBV12-4 | CASSKDRATEAFF | TGTGCCAGCAGTAAGGACAGGGCCACTGAAGCTTTCTTT
TRBJ2-7 | NA | NA | TRBV4-1 | CASSQEDRGGDEQYF | TGCGCCAGCAGCCAGGAAGACAGGGGAGGGGACGAGCAGTACTTC
TRBJ2-6 | NA | NA | TRBV7-8 | CASSRTDSGANVLTF | TGTGCCAGCAGCCGCACAGACTCTGGGGCCAACGTCCTGACTTTC
TRBJ1-1 | TRBD1 | NA | TRBV6-5 | CASTPTGLNTEAFF | TGTGCCAGCACCCCGACAGGGTTGAACACTGAAGCTTTCTTT
TRBJ1-6 | NA | NA | TRBV4-2 | CASSQDLKGTPGSPLHF | TGTGCCAGCAGCCAAGATCTAAAGGGGACACCAGGTTCACCCCTCCACTTT
TRBJ1-3 | NA | NA | TRBV30 | CAWSIGDISLISGNTIYF | TGTGCCTGGAGTATCGGGGACATTTCCCTTATCTCTGGAAACACCATATATTTT
TRBJ1-2 | TRBD1 | NA | TRBV5-6 | CATRGAFGGYTF | TGTGCCACCAGGGGGGCGTTTGGTGGCTACACCTTC
TRBJ1-2 | NA | NA | TRBV20-1 | CSASGDRLTNGYTF | TGCAGTGCTAGTGGTGACAGGTTGACAAATGGCTACACCTTC
TRBJ2-1 | NA | NA | TRBV11-3 | CASSLGGYNEQFF | TGTGCCAGCAGCTTGGGAGGATACAATGAGCAGTTCTTC
TRBJ1-4 | NA | NA | TRBV11-2 | CASSLDYKGNEKLFF | TGTGCCAGCAGCTTAGATTATAAGGGGAATGAAAAACTGTTTTTT
TRBJ2-2 | NA | NA | TRBV12-5 | CASGLVGNRNTGELFF | TGTGCTAGTGGTTTGGTAGGAAACAGGAACACCGGGGAGCTGTTTTTT
TRBJ1-2 | TRBD1 | NA | TRBV14 | CASSPDRAYGYTF | TGTGCCAGCAGCCCCGACAGGGCCTATGGCTACACCTTC
TRBJ1-5 | NA | NA | TRBV4-1 | CASSQDPGRDDQPQHF | TGCGCCAGCAGCCAAGATCCCGGCAGGGATGACCAGCCCCAGCATTTT
TRBJ2-1 | NA | NA | TRBV6-5 | CASKYLEVYNEQFF | TGTGCCAGCAAGTATCTAGAAGTCTACAATGAGCAGTTCTTC
TRBJ2-3 | NA | NA | TRBV5-8 | CASSLRPGDTQYF | TGTGCCAGCAGCTTGAGGCCCGGAGATACGCAGTATTTT
TRBJ2-7 | TRBD2 | NA | TRBV7-8 | CASRKTSGSRDEQYF | TGTGCCAGCAGGAAGACTAGCGGGAGTCGTGACGAGCAGTACTTC
TRBJ1-3 | NA | NA | TRBV12-3/TRBV12-4 | CASSFSPGNTIYF | TGTGCCAGCAGTTTTTCCCCTGGAAACACCATATATTTT
TRBJ1-1 | NA | NA | TRBV19 | CASSLVWVNTEAFF | TGTGCCAGTAGCTTAGTCTGGGTGAACACTGAAGCTTTCTTT
TRBJ2-6 | NA | NA | TRBV7-9 | CASSGGSGSGANVLTF | TGTGCCAGCTCGGGTGGTTCGGGCTCTGGGGCCAACGTCCTGACTTTC
TRBJ1-2 | TRBD1 | NA | TRBV7-2 | CASSPARQGSYTF | TGTGCCAGCAGCCCAGCGCGACAGGGAAGCTACACCTTC
TRBJ1-5 | NA | NA | TRBV27 | CASSLTAGQPQHF | TGTGCCAGCAGTCTTACAGCGGGGCAGCCCCAGCATTTT
TRBJ2-3 | TRBD2 | NA | TRBV9 | CASSVGPSGRGGDTQYF | TGTGCCAGCAGCGTAGGCCCTAGCGGGAGAGGAGGAGATACGCAGTATTTT
TRBJ1-1 | NA | once | TRBV21-1 | CASRTWRTEAFF | TGTGCCAGCAGGACATGGCGGACTGAAGCTTTCTTT
TRBJ1-5 | TRBD1 | NA | TRBV30 | CAWSEGQGYQPQHF | TGTGCCTGGAGCGAGGGACAGGGGTATCAGCCCCAGCATTTT
TRBJ2-7 | TRBD2 | NA | TRBV3-1/TRBV3-2 | CASSQGTSGYGQYF | TGTGCCAGCAGCCAAGGGACTAGCGGCTACGGGCAGTACTTC
TRBJ1-1 | TRBD1 | NA | TRBV7-9 | CASSHGQGRAFF | TGTGCCAGCAGCCACGGACAGGGACGAGCTTTCTTT
TRBJ2-7 | NA | NA | TRBV10-3 | CAISESQQYEQYF | TGTGCCATCAGTGAGTCGCAGCAATACGAGCAGTACTTC
TRBJ1-2 | NA | NA | TRBV6-5 | CASSYMGSYTF | TGTGCCAGCAGTTACATGGGCTCGTATACCTTC
TRBJ2-5 | NA | NA | TRBV18 | CASSPLRPEGVETQYF | TGTGCCAGCTCACCCTTGCGTCCGGAGGGCGTCGAGACCCAGTACTTC
TRBJ2-7 | TRBD1 | NA | TRBV30 | CAWSVRDRGYEQYF | TGTGCCTGGAGTGTACGGGACAGGGGCTACGAGCAGTACTTC
TRBJ2-1 | TRBD2 | NA | TRBV11-2 | CASSPRLAGYNEQFF | TGTGCCAGCAGCCCGCGACTAGCGGGGTACAATGAGCAGTTCTTC
TRBJ1-1 | NA | few | TRBV5-5 | CASSGRELMNTEAFF | TGTGCCAGCAGCGGCAGGGAGCTTATGAACACTGAAGCTTTCTTT
TRBJ1-2 | TRBD1 | NA | TRBV2 | CASSESTGALYGYTF | TGTGCCAGCAGTGAGTCGACAGGGGCTTTGTATGGCTACACCTTC
TRBJ1-1 | NA | NA | TRBV23-1 | CASSQSDMNTEAFF | TGCGCCAGCAGTCAGTCGGATATGAACACTGAAGCTTTCTTT
TRBJ1-1 | NA | NA | TRBV18 | CASSPRATLTTEAFF | TGTGCCAGCTCACCACGGGCCACTTTGACCACTGAAGCTTTCTTT
TRBJ1-2 | NA | NA | TRBV7-3 | CASSEDGGANYGYTF | TGTGCCAGCAGCGAGGACGGGGGAGCTAACTATGGCTACACCTTC
TRBJ1-4 | TRBD1 | once | TRBV3-1/TRBV3-2 | CASSQFGTGVEKLFF | TGTGCCAGCAGCCAGTTCGGGACAGGGGTTGAAAAACTGTTTTTT
TRBJ2-5 | NA | NA | TRBV14 | CASSQQGRDWISQETQYF | TGTGCCAGCAGCCAACAGGGAAGGGACTGGATTAGTCAAGAGACCCAGTACTTC
TRBJ2-7 | NA | NA | TRBV6-4 | CASSNRQRGTF | TGTGCCAGCAGCAACAGACAGCGCGGCACCTTC
TRBJ1-2 | TRBD1 | NA | TRBV4-1 | CASSQSSRGGYGYTF | TGCGCCAGCAGCCAAAGCTCCAGGGGGGGCTATGGCTACACCTTC
TRBJ1-1 | NA | NA | TRBV19 | CASSNLGGTEAFF | TGTGCCAGTAGTAACCTAGGGGGCACTGAAGCTTTCTTT
TRBJ1-5 | NA | few | TRBV30 | CAWSVRGNSNQPQHF | TGTGCCTGGAGTGTACGCGGAAATAGCAATCAGCCCCAGCATTTT